These 2 T cell receptor beta chains originate from one sample sequenced in a study of graft-versus-host responses after intestinal transplantation (dated by TCRdb to the early 2020s). Libraries were built with the immunoSEQ multiplex PCR assay. The immuneACCESS repertoire file appears here via TCRdb, limited to in-frame rearrangements. These files lack a portion of the clones; in checked studies, under half of the deficit traces to unresolved V genes, and the cause of the others is not known. The sample yields approximately 3,000 clones; about 93% were counted once. Jointly, the top ten make up around 3.9% of the sample. Source: bone marrow, taken less than 400 days after transplant. These receptor sequences come from a human patient who received an intestinal transplant, so some T cells may come from the graft donor.

The chain couples TRBV2 to TRBJ1-2, with D possibly TRBD1 on 6 matching bases. This CDR3 region has 13 residues. Trimming took 4 bases from V and 10 from J, leaving 16 bases between them. In germline, CDR1 is SNHLY, CDR2 FYNNEI. The CDR3 protein is CASSVGGEFVYTF. CDR3 coding DNA: TGTGCCAGCAGTGTTGGGGGCGAATTCGTCTACACCTTC.

This chain joins TRBV25-1 and TRBJ2-6, with TRBD1 as a possible D gene (5 bases). V was trimmed by 5 bases and J by 16 bases, leaving 33 bases between them. CDR3 length equals 18 residues. Germline CDR1 reads MGHDK; CDR2 reads SYGVNS. The DNA of the CDR3 is TGTGCCAGCAGTATTCGAGCAGAATGGACAAAGTCGGGCCAACGTCTGACTTTC. Encoded protein: CASSIRAEWTKSGQRLTF.